These T cell receptor beta chains were read from a single sample in a study of blood T cell repertoires in COVID-19. Sequencing was performed with immunoSEQ multiplex PCR; in TCRdb, only in-frame clones are kept and a portion is missing. Of about 210,000 clones in the sample, 88% are singletons; the top ten hold roughly 1.6%. Sequencing was carried out using peripheral blood. The receptors were gathered from a man between 18 and 29 years old with active or convalescent COVID-19. The CDR3 runs from the conserved cysteine through the conserved F or W.

j_call: TRBJ1-2; v_call: TRBV29-1; cdr3_aa: CSVLTGERGYTF
j_call: TRBJ2-1; v_call: TRBV28; cdr3_aa: CASSLSDGTGRNEQFF
j_call: TRBJ1-5; v_call: TRBV7-8; cdr3_aa: CASSLGGTGGPQPQHF
j_call: TRBJ2-5; v_call: TRBV7-6; cdr3_aa: CASSLGAGGLGETQYF
j_call: TRBJ1-1; v_call: TRBV30; cdr3_aa: CAWVQGSLGNTEAFF
j_call: TRBJ2-7; v_call: TRBV5-1; cdr3_aa: CASSRGLAGGPVDEQYF
j_call: TRBJ1-4; v_call: TRBV18; cdr3_aa: CASSPRTGDNEKLFF
j_call: TRBJ1-6; v_call: TRBV6-5; cdr3_aa: CAVSGTVDSPLHF
j_call: TRBJ1-1; v_call: TRBV6-1; cdr3_aa: CASSELRRAASEAFF
j_call: TRBJ2-2; v_call: TRBV18; cdr3_aa: CASSGGNTGELFF
j_call: TRBJ2-7; v_call: TRBV11-1; cdr3_aa: CASSFGTGGFYEQYF
j_call: TRBJ2-6; v_call: TRBV6-1; cdr3_aa: CASSEASGSGANVLTF
j_call: TRBJ1-2; v_call: TRBV5-6; cdr3_aa: CASSFAGGYGYTF
j_call: TRBJ2-1; v_call: TRBV7-7; cdr3_aa: CASSLSRVSSYNEQFF
j_call: TRBJ2-1; v_call: TRBV28; cdr3_aa: CASSQSVDEQFF
j_call: TRBJ2-1; v_call: TRBV9; cdr3_aa: CASSVSGAGAFYNEQFF
j_call: TRBJ2-2; v_call: TRBV25-1; cdr3_aa: CASSDYRGGTGELFF
j_call: TRBJ2-1; v_call: TRBV6-2/TRBV6-3; cdr3_aa: CASSYFGTGVHSYNEQFF
j_call: TRBJ2-7; v_call: TRBV29-1; cdr3_aa: CSVSGTGGYEQYF
j_call: TRBJ2-6; v_call: TRBV9; cdr3_aa: CASSVVGGGANVLTF
j_call: TRBJ1-2; v_call: TRBV19; cdr3_aa: CASSIVGQGDYGYTF
j_call: TRBJ2-1; v_call: TRBV5-1; cdr3_aa: CASSSKSSGSGYEQFF
j_call: TRBJ1-1; v_call: TRBV18; cdr3_aa: CASSTTGDTTEAFF
j_call: TRBJ1-3; v_call: TRBV9; cdr3_aa: CASSYTGQRSSGNTIYF
j_call: TRBJ2-6; v_call: TRBV6-2/TRBV6-3; cdr3_aa: CASSFENPGANVLTF
j_call: TRBJ2-3; v_call: TRBV5-8; cdr3_aa: CASRVTGTDTQYF
j_call: TRBJ1-1; v_call: TRBV18; cdr3_aa: CASSPAVPEAFF
j_call: TRBJ2-3; v_call: TRBV7-6; cdr3_aa: CASSLNRDLTDTQYF
j_call: TRBJ2-2; v_call: TRBV30; cdr3_aa: CAWSVLTRGTGELFF
j_call: TRBJ1-2; v_call: TRBV5-1; cdr3_aa: CASSLGTWDLRDGYTF
j_call: TRBJ1-2; v_call: TRBV7-2; cdr3_aa: CASSPRDSYGYTF
j_call: TRBJ2-1; v_call: TRBV27; cdr3_aa: CASSFNPTSGGQGDEQFF
j_call: TRBJ2-5; v_call: TRBV19; cdr3_aa: CASMNLAEETQYF
j_call: TRBJ1-1; v_call: TRBV7-8; cdr3_aa: CASSPGQGAEAFF
j_call: TRBJ2-3; v_call: TRBV24-1; cdr3_aa: CATSDRTSGYWDTQYF